This T cell receptor beta chain was documented in a study of blood T cell repertoires in COVID-19. Sequencing was performed with immunoSEQ multiplex PCR; in TCRdb, only in-frame clones are kept and a portion is missing. Of over 300,000 clones in the sample, 80% to 90% were seen once. This CDR3 is built from 13 residues. Germline V CDR1 and CDR2: SNHLY, FYNNEI. V was pared by 8 bases and J by 6 bases, with 4 bases of the junction left unmatched. The TCR originated in a woman aged 50 to 60 with acute or convalescent COVID-19. Source material: peripheral blood. The chain carries TRBV2 and TRBJ1-4, with TRBD1 matching over 9 bases. This CDR3 reads CASETGGDEKLFF. The CDR3 nucleotides read TGTGCCAGCGAGACAGGGGGTGATGAAAAACTGTTTTTT.